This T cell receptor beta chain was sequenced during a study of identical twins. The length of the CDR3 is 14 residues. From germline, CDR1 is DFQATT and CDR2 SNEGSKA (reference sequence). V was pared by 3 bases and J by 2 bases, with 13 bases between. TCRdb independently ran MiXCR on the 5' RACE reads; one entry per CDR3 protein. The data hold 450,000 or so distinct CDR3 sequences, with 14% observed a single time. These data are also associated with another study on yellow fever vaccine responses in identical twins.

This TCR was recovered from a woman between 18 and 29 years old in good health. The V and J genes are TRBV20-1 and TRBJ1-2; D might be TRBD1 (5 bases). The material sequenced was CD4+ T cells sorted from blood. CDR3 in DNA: TGCAGTGCTAGCCAGGGAAACACGAACTATGGCTACACCTTC. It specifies CSASQGNTNYGYTF.